These 20 T cell receptor beta chains originate from one sample sequenced in a study of cytomegalovirus exposure and HLA in healthy donors. PCR amplification relied on 60 Vbeta primers (plus 13 Jbeta primers). Sequenced by immunoSEQ multiplex PCR; TCRdb stores in-frame clones only, minus some. The repertoire holds some 96,000 clones, with around 74% as singletons. Sequencing was carried out using PBMCs. Receptor source: a man in his forties in good health and CMV-seropositive.

The chain uses TRBV7-3 and TRBJ2-1; 8 bases map to TRBD2. From germline, CDR1 is SGHTA and CDR2 FQGTGA. The CDR3 covers 13 residues. V dropped 2 bases and J dropped 9; count of bases not matched to a gene: 3. The CDR3 loop is CASSLSAGGEQFF. The CDR3, as DNA: TGTGCCAGCAGCTTATCGGCGGGAGGTGAGCAGTTCTTC.

This chain connects TRBV29-1 to TRBJ1-2; D remains ambiguous. CDR3 length: 12 amino acids. Looked up from germline, CDR1 is SQVTM and CDR2 is ANQGSEA. The ends were cut back, 2 bases at V and 2 bases at J, with 6 bases in the middle. In DNA, the CDR3 is TGCAGCGTTGAATTCAGAAACTATGGCTACACCTTC. It translates to CSVEFRNYGYTF.

J is TRBJ2-4 and V is TRBV11-2; 7 nucleotides line up with TRBD2. Per germline, CDR1 SGHAT and CDR2 FQNNGV. Trimming removed 1 base from V and 7 bases from J; junction bases left unmatched: 7. This CDR3 spans 15 amino acids. The CDR3 protein is CASSLAVGRGNIQYF. The CDR3 DNA follows: TGTGCCAGCAGCTTAGCGGTCGGGCGGGGGAACATTCAGTACTTC.

J is TRBJ2-7 and V is TRBV11-2, with 8 bases matching TRBD1. The CDR3 has 19 residues. Germline CDR1 SGHAT, CDR2 FQNNGV. J was trimmed by 3 bases and V by 4 bases; bases with no gene match: 20. CDR3 residues: CASSSGSRGQGIGVYEQYF. CDR3 nucleotides: TGTGCCAGCAGCTCCGGTTCTCGTGGACAGGGAATTGGAGTCTACGAGCAGTACTTC. The full variable domain, with the rest looked up from reference TRBV11-2 and TRBJ2-7, is EAGVAQSPRYKIIEKRQSVAFWCNPISGHATLYWYQQILGQGPKLLIQFQNNGVVDDSQLPKDRFSAERLKGVDSTLKIQPAKLEDSAVYLCASSSGSRGQGIGVYEQYFGPGTRLTVT.

The V gene is TRBV18, the J gene TRBJ1-1, with TRBD1 as a possible D gene (5 bases). Germline V gene sequence: CDR1 KGHSH, CDR2 LQKENI. The CDR3 length is 15 residues. The V end was cut by 1 base, the J end by 4 bases, with 13 bases between. CDR3 sequence reads: CASSPQEKGFTEAFF. As DNA, the CDR3 is TGTGCCAGCTCACCACAGGAGAAGGGGTTCACTGAAGCTTTCTTT.

The rearrangement uses TRBV4-2 and TRBJ2-7, with D tentatively TRBD2 (6 bases). Trimming took 1 base from V and 3 from J, leaving 13 bases between them. Germline CDR1 is LGHNA and CDR2 is YNFKEQ. CDR3 length: 15 amino acids. In DNA form, the CDR3 reads TGTGCCAGCAGCCAAGGGAGGGGTTCTGACTACGAGCAGTACTTC. Protein sequence: CASSQGRGSDYEQYF.

This clone was found a few times. This sequence joins TRBV5-4 and TRBJ2-7; the D gene is possibly TRBD2 (5 bases). The germline V gene encodes CDR1 SGHNT and CDR2 YYREEE (reference sequence). V was pared by 2 bases and J by 3 bases, with 9 bases between. The CDR3 has 13 residues. The CDR3 DNA sequence: TGTGCCAGCAGCTTACCCGGAGGCTACGAGCAGTACTTC. Its protein is CASSLPGGYEQYF. Looking up the rest from reference TRBV5-4 and TRBJ2-7 gives the full variable domain: ETGVTQSPTHLIKTRGQQVTLRCSSQSGHNTVSWYQQALGQGPQFIFQYYREEENGRGNFPPRFSGLQFPNYSSELNVNALELDDSALYLCASSLPGGYEQYFGPGTRLTVT.

J is TRBJ1-3 and V is TRBV6-5; D ambiguous. V was clipped by 0 bases and J by 3 bases, with 12 bases between them. From germline, CDR1 is MNHEY and CDR2 SVGAGI. The CDR3 covers 16 residues. This CDR3 reads CASSYSVGSYGNTIYF. The CDR3 DNA sequence: TGTGCCAGCAGTTACTCGGTTGGTAGTTATGGAAACACCATATATTTT.

The CDR3 bases are TGTGCCAGCAGCTTAGGGGCCGGGACTAGCTTCACCGGGGAGCTGTTTTTT. Its translation is CASSLGAGTSFTGELFF. The rearrangement links TRBV11-2 to TRBJ2-2; 9 nucleotides match TRBD2. The junction had 7 bases not matched to a gene; V was cut back by 1 base and J by 4 bases. This CDR3 region has 17 residues. Germline-derived CDR1 and CDR2 are SGHAT and FQNNGV.

The J gene is TRBJ2-3, the V gene TRBV5-1; 7 bases are shared with TRBD2. The germline V gene has CDR1 SGHRS and CDR2 YFSETQ. The V gene end was trimmed by 4 bases and the J gene end by 0 bases; junction bases not matched to a gene: 5. The CDR3 contains 15 residues. Here the CDR3 DNA reads TGCGCCAGCAGCCCCAGCGGGATAAGCACAGATACGCAGTATTTT. Its translation: CASSPSGISTDTQYF.

The chain combines TRBV6-1 with TRBJ1-1; D is perhaps TRBD1 (6 bases). From germline, CDR1 is MNHNS and CDR2 SASEGT. The CDR3 spans 15 residues. Trimming removed 3 bases at V and 0 bases at J, with 11 bases between. The CDR3, as DNA: TGTGCCAGCAGTGAGGTAGACAGGCTGAACACTGAAGCTTTCTTT. This encodes CASSEVDRLNTEAFF.

V and J are TRBV18 and TRBJ2-5, with 7 bases aligning to TRBD1. Trimming cost V 0 bases and J 4 bases; bases outside gene matches: 2. Germline V CDR1 and CDR2: KGHSH, LQKENI. The CDR3 runs 14 residues. In DNA, the CDR3 is TGTGCCAGCTCACCACCCCCAGGGGGAGAGACCCAGTACTTC. It specifies CASSPPPGGETQYF.

The rearrangement links TRBV5-6 to TRBJ1-2; 9 positions agree with TRBD1. Germline V CDR1 and CDR2: SGHDT, YYEEEE. There are 14 residues in the CDR3. V was clipped by 4 bases and J by 6 bases; unmatched bases: 7. The CDR3 protein is CASSLGQGRDGYTF. CDR3 DNA: TGTGCCAGCAGCCTAGGACAGGGGCGAGATGGCTACACCTTC.

This chain connects TRBV18 to TRBJ2-5, with TRBD1 as a possible D gene (5 bases). Per the germline V gene, CDR1 is KGHSH and CDR2 is LQKENI. Between the trimmed V and J ends, which lost 2 bases and 3 bases, there was a span of 13 bases. The CDR3 sequence is 15 residues long. CDR3 amino acids: CASSPERGGKETQYF. The CDR3 nucleotides are TGTGCCAGCTCACCAGAAAGGGGTGGTAAAGAGACCCAGTACTTC.

The chain couples TRBV28 to TRBJ1-1; D may be TRBD1 (5 bases). The CDR3 covers 14 residues. Trimming removed 5 bases at V and 3 bases at J, with 13 bases between. CDR1 is MDHEN, CDR2 SYDVKM, per germline. The CDR3 nucleotides are TGTGCCAGCAGTCCTCGAACGGGGGACACTGAAGCTTTCTTT. Its translation: CASSPRTGDTEAFF.

The rearrangement uses TRBV6-6 and TRBJ2-5; no clear D. The assigned J gene may be wrong: the sequence end matches TRBJ2-7 better. This CDR3 has 13 residues. In germline, CDR1 is MNHNY, CDR2 SVGAGI (reference sequence). The DNA of the CDR3 is TGTGCCAGCAGTTACGAGGACTCCTACGAGCAGTACTTC. Encoded protein: CASSYEDSYEQYF.

The chain employs TRBV7-8 and TRBJ1-1; 7 nucleotides align to TRBD1. After removal of 3 bases from V and 3 bases from J, the junction contained 7 bases not matched to a gene. CDR1 is SGHVS, CDR2 FQNEAQ, per germline. This CDR3 contains 15 residues. The CDR3 spells CASSLRGGLDTEAFF. The DNA of the CDR3 is TGTGCCAGCAGCTTGAGAGGGGGCCTGGACACTGAAGCTTTCTTT.

The chain uses TRBV4-1 and TRBJ2-1; 9 bases align to TRBD2. The length of the CDR3 is 16 residues. V was pared by 0 bases and J by 9 bases, with 9 bases of the junction left unmatched. Germline CDR1 MGHRA, CDR2 YSYEKL. Here the CDR3 DNA reads TGCGCCAGCAGCCAAGATCGGTTAGCGGGAGAGGTTGAGCAGTTCTTC. Translated, it gives CASSQDRLAGEVEQFF.

The V call is TRBV4-1, the J call TRBJ2-7, with TRBD2 matching 13 bases. This CDR3 comprises 16 residues. V gave up 8 bases and J gave up 0 bases; unmatched junction bases: 7. Looked up from germline, CDR1 is MGHRA and CDR2 is YSYEKL. For the CDR3, the DNA is TGCGCCAGCTCACCGGGACTAGCGGGATTCTCCTACGAGCAGTACTTC. Translation gives CASSPGLAGFSYEQYF.

This clone was counted many times. The V gene is TRBV10-3, the J gene TRBJ2-1, with D unresolved. The CDR3 extends over 13 amino acids. Germline CDR1 ENHRY, CDR2 SYGVKD. Trimming cost V 0 bases and J 7 bases, with 7 bases left between them. The CDR3 protein is CAISESQANEQFF. DNA for the CDR3: TGTGCCATCAGTGAGTCGCAAGCGAATGAGCAGTTCTTC.